Detailed here is one TCR beta chain. Its antigen is not yet known. Qualities for individual bases were not recorded, and no much larger clone is one base off. Receptor amplification or capture employed the immunoSEQ multiplex PCR assay. For the multiplex PCR, a mixture combining 60 forward primers for TCR Vbeta segments and 13 reverse primers for TCR Jbeta segments was used. A multiplex PCR assay on genomic DNA amplified the CDR3 region of rearranged TCR beta genes. The amplified TCR beta libraries were sequenced on the Illumina HiSeq System as 87-base-pair reads. On the study's bioinformatics: In a later analysis, roughly 80 million unique TCR beta chains were counted across the roughly 610 repertoires, and approximately 9.9 million of these chains were shared by at least two donors. Raw reads were error-corrected and collapsed into unique sequences by a nearest-neighbor algorithm in which closely related sequences were merged to remove PCR and sequencing errors. V, D and J gene segments were assigned by aligning CDR3 sequences to IMGT reference sequences. For a sequence to be retained, at least a six-nucleotide match to both a V gene segment and a J gene segment was required. Rearrangements were called productive when the CDR3 lacked stop codons and stayed in frame with V and J; all others were non-productive. Following IMGT convention, CDR3 was defined as the stretch from the second conserved V-encoded cysteine to the conserved J-encoded phenylalanine. Sequences without an unambiguous match to a single V gene segment were excluded from the earlier analysis of 450 to 650 of the donors. An earlier analysis of about 600 of the donors called V segments functional above 56.7% productive rearrangements and segregating when the between-donor standard deviation exceeded 5%. A statistical classification framework was built for diagnosing cytomegalovirus status from the catalog of TCR beta chain sequences. A later analysis assigned V and J genes by comparing TCR nucleotide sequences with IMGT/GENE-DB human TR gene sequences. The TCRdist pipeline was used in a later analysis to assign CDR3 sequences and most-parsimonious VDJ recombination scenarios. In a later analysis, each TCR beta chain was defined by its CDR3 amino acid sequence together with its V-gene family, and reads lacking a unique V-gene family were excluded. As a way to deal with suspected cross-contamination and a sequencing artifact, a later analysis dropped approximately 570 nucleotide sequences that were highly shared and had low generation probability. In a later analysis, a clonal expansion index was calculated for each public chain from normalized within-repertoire ranks of inferred template counts. A later analysis computed generation probabilities with a VDJ recombination model fitted to out-of-frame rearrangements, and checked the results against IGoR. In a later analysis, TCR-TCR, TCR-HLA and TCR-CMV co-occurrence was scored with hypergeometric tests, and a repertoire-size bias correction was applied to TCR pairs. In a later analysis, false discovery rates were estimated by permuting HLA or CMV assignments 20 times. In a later analysis, co-occurring TCRs were grouped using DBSCAN, and TCRdist sequence similarity was added for clustering within HLA-allele-positive subsets. Repertoires with fewer than 30,000 or more than 120,000 public chains, plus five repertoires with anomalous nucleotide sharing, were excluded from co-occurrence clustering. TCRdb provides this immuneACCESS table in a form limited to in-frame rearrangements. Some clones are lacking; in checked studies, under half of them reflect an unresolved V gene, and why the rest are absent is not known. Clone size and V and J calls were adopted from that table, with D and trimming inferred from the DNA. The sample data list 130,000 to 150,000 clones, and about 76% of these were observed just once. The ten largest clones take up 2.5% to 3.5% of the sample.

The entry originates in a study of cytomegalovirus exposure and HLA in healthy donors (TCRdb year 2017). Turning to the overall study: An earlier analysis of some 500 of the donors reported about 290 Gb of sequence data and some 120 million unique TCR beta sequences from roughly 180 million T cells. HLA typing included class I and class II loci at four-digit resolution. Across around 400 genotyped donors of the cohort, an average of 235,054 unique TCR beta nucleotide sequences per donor were sequenced, and roughly 18% of those sequences were non-productive. A separate validation cohort of roughly 110 different subjects was used in addition to the approximately 700-subject first cohort. An earlier analysis of several hundred of the donors applied high-throughput TCR beta sequencing to assess whether each TCR beta V gene segment acted as functional or pseudogenic. All discovery cohort repertoires had been generated on a single sequencing platform. Rather than using new phenotypic data, the later analysis identified candidate immune exposures from TCR beta sequences and from how often those sequences occurred across donors. Donor age, sex, ethnicity and CMV serostatus were compiled together with the repertoire data. An early release covering over 500 HLA-typed donors comprised about 310 gigabases of sequencing data and 65 million to 100 million unique TCR sequences. The T cell repertoires of 666 subjects were profiled by immunosequencing and related to cytomegalovirus serostatus. A later genetic analysis used genome-wide SNP genotypes for about three fifths of the 666 donors, treating that subset as a discovery cohort. High-throughput TCR immunosequencing, statistical association of individual TCRs with disease status, and machine learning were combined to predict cytomegalovirus infection status. Of the approximately 400 genotyped donors, 80% to 90% were placed in the genetic ancestry cluster associated with self-reported Caucasian donors. A later analysis re-analyzed previously published TCR beta repertoires from 650 to 800 donors and added high-resolution HLA genotyping to study TCR occurrence patterns. The aim of the study was to test whether cataloging public T cell receptors could identify signatures of past pathogen exposure. Four or five DR-DQ haplotypes were handled as single units for association and clustering because linkage in the cohort was strong. The number of typed donors differed by locus: 629-630 for A, B, C, DRB1 and DQB1; some 500 for DQA1; fewer than 610 for DPA1; and roughly 490 for DPB1.

The cohort consisted of hundreds of healthy bone marrow donors. At the time of sampling, every cohort member was nominally healthy, though immune exposures that went unrecorded were likely present. The donor was CMV seronegative and was included in the group of around 320 seronegative cohort members. A peripheral blood sample was collected from each donor, and TCR beta sequencing was performed on peripheral blood mononuclear cells. Genomic DNA extraction from the blood cell samples was performed with the Qiagen DNeasy Blood Extraction Kit. What the research found in general, with its limitations: The presence/absence analyses assumed that sequencing depth was roughly uniform across donors, and that assumption may not be true. The earlier analysis of approximately 540 of the donors excluded roughly 16 rarely observed V segments, including chromosome 9 orphons, because counts were too low. While some public TCRs were present in many individuals, most TCR sequences turned up only very rarely across donors. In a later analysis, most CMV-associated TCR beta chains were found to appear HLA-restricted, with HLA associations seemingly driven largely by CMV exposure. A further reported finding was that TCR beta sequences accurately predicted the HLA-A and HLA-B alleles for most subjects in the first cohort. A group of highly shared sequence variants was considered likely to be a technical artifact of the sequencing pipeline. A later analysis associated 16,951 TCR beta sequences with specific HLA alleles at a false discovery rate of 0.05. In a later genetic analysis, a missense DCLRE1C variant was associated with V-gene and J-gene trimming of TCR beta chains, and the association was replicated in an independent cohort. In vitro tests confirmed that a few of the cytomegalovirus-associated TCR beta chains recognize cytomegalovirus antigens. Broadly in line with IMGT annotations, most TCR beta V segments showed up in productive rearrangements about 90% or about 30% of the time in an earlier analysis of around 600 of the donors. According to a later analysis, parvovirus B19, influenza, CMV and Epstein-Barr virus appeared linked to several top co-occurrence clusters. Assigning TCR associations to individual alleles was difficult when HLA alleles, especially DR and DQ, strongly co-occurred. The classifier was reported to diagnose cytomegalovirus status with high specificity and sensitivity in both the original and validation cohorts. Because HLA typing was unavailable for some donors at each locus, only the typed subset was used in association tests. The authors suggested that the approach could potentially be extended to other disease states and immunological phenotypes. Only TCR beta chains were sequenced in this cohort, and the absence of alpha or paired-chain data limited detectable features. A later analysis found that HLA-associated TCR beta chains were more clonally expanded and had lower generation probabilities than equally common non-associated chains. According to a later analysis, TCR association rates differed among HLA loci, with DRB1 alleles showing the most associated TCRs and HLA-C alleles showing the fewest. The study listed 150 to 200 TCR beta chains as associated with cytomegalovirus. Linkage disequilibrium might explain the correlated functional status among segregating V segments, but an unknown experimental factor could not be excluded. For the cohort, immune exposure information was limited to CMV serostatus. Compared with the roughly 700-donor mean, donors in an Asian-associated ancestry cluster had fewer N-insertions in productive TCRs, according to a later genetic analysis.

The sample was PBMCs. The sequence was collected from a female donor in good health and CMV-seronegative.

Read as DNA, the sequence is TGTGCCAGCAGCTTACGCCTTCGGGAAAACATTCAGTACTTC. This codes for CASSLRLRENIQYF. The rearrangement combines TRBV13 with TRBJ2-4; no D gene is confidently identified. The V and J ends are trimmed by 2 bases and 5 bases, leaving 10 bases between them. Counted from cysteine to phenylalanine, this CDR3 has 14 amino acids. Only CDR3 DNA is held: 42 bases, read in frame from base 1. The germline V gene (reference sequence) specifies PRHDT as CDR1 and FYEKMQ as CDR2.